These T cell receptor beta chains were read from a single sample in a study of blood T cells in healthy people across ages. TCRdb re-called the 5' RACE reads through MiXCR, storing one row per CDR3 protein. There are around 1,000,000 distinct CDR3 sequences in the sample; more than 30% occur only once, and around 13% lies in the top ten. Material for sequencing was blood. The receptors stem from a man aged 18 to 30 in good health. The CDR3 runs from the conserved cysteine through the conserved F or W. The D gene is left open where the match is weak. Clone size is not always given. Where it is, it says once, few, many or a class for expanded clones.

few,TRBV15,NA,TRBJ1-5,TGTGCCACCAGCAGAGCAAGGGGACTGAGGCCCCAGCATTTT,CATSRARGLRPQHF
NA,TRBV5-1,TRBD1,TRBJ2-4,TGCGCCAGCAGCCAGGGACAGGGAGTCAAAAACATTCAGTACTTC,CASSQGQGVKNIQYF
NA,TRBV5-6,NA,TRBJ2-7,TGTGCCAGCAGCTCGCCCCGTCGATCCTACAATGAGCAGTACTTC,CASSSPRRSYNEQYF
few,TRBV7-2,NA,TRBJ2-7,TGTGCCAGCAGCATATTCTCCTCCCAGGGCTACGAGCAGTACTTC,CASSIFSSQGYEQYF
few,TRBV14,NA,TRBJ2-5,TGTGCCAGCAGCCCCTTTACGGTCACCAATGAGCAGTACTTC,CASSPFTVTNEQYF
NA,TRBV27,NA,TRBJ1-1,TGTGCCAGCAGTCCTCAGGGTAAAAGGGCTGAAGCTTTCTTT,CASSPQGKRAEAFF
NA,TRBV29-1,NA,TRBJ1-1,TGCAGCGTTCAGGATTGGGGCACTGAAGCTTTCTTT,CSVQDWGTEAFF
NA,TRBV27,TRBD2,TRBJ2-1,TGTGCCAGCAGTTTATCGTTGGGAGGGATGGATGAGCAGTTCTTC,CASSLSLGGMDEQFF
NA,TRBV9,NA,TRBJ2-4,TGTGCCAGCAGCGTAACCAACAGGGACATTCAGTACTTC,CASSVTNRDIQYF
NA,TRBV6-5,NA,TRBJ1-2,TGTGCCAGCAGTTACTACTGGGGAGATAGTGGCTACACCTTC,CASSYYWGDSGYTF
NA,TRBV25-1,NA,TRBJ2-5,TGTGCCGGCAGTGAATATAAACAGGGAGGGCAAGAGACCCAGTACTTC,CAGSEYKQGGQETQYF
NA,TRBV18,NA,TRBJ1-1,TGTGCCAGCTCACCAAACGTCCAGGGGAACACTGAAGCTTTCTTT,CASSPNVQGNTEAFF
few,TRBV29-1,TRBD1,TRBJ2-6,TGCAGCGTGACGGGGACAGTGGACTCTGGGGCCAACGTCCTGACTTTC,CSVTGTVDSGANVLTF
few,TRBV7-9,NA,TRBJ2-7,TGTGCCAGCAGCTTTCAGGAGTCTTACGAGCAGTACTTC,CASSFQESYEQYF
NA,TRBV6-6,NA,TRBJ1-4,TGTGCCAGCAGTCCCCATAAAGCAACTAATGAAAAACTGTTTTTT,CASSPHKATNEKLFF
NA,TRBV20-1,NA,TRBJ1-1,TGCAGTCTCCTTCACCGGGCCAGGGGGAACACTGAAGCTTTCTTT,CSLLHRARGNTEAFF
NA,TRBV7-3,NA,TRBJ2-5,TGTGCCAGCAGTCATCACGACGGGGCAGAACAAGAGACCCAGTACTTC,CASSHHDGAEQETQYF